The entry that follows covers one TCR beta chain sequence. Its antigen is not known. TCRdb re-called the 5' RACE reads through MiXCR, storing one row per CDR3 protein. The data show thousands of distinct CDR3 sequences, approximately 57% seen once. CD4+CD45RO+CD25- cells were isolated as memory CD4+ T cells. Whole-study findings and limits: Greatest tumor Treg TCR overlap was with tumor naive CD4+ cells.

The CDR3 is made up of 14 amino acids. CDR1 is SGHVS, CDR2 FQNEAQ, per germline. J lost 5 bases, V lost 3 bases, and 5 bases had no gene match. The receptor comes from a female donor with breast cancer. The rearrangement links TRBV7-8 to TRBJ2-3; 7 nucleotides align to TRBD1. The sequencing sample was made of tumor-infiltrating memory CD4+ T cells sorted from the breast tumor. Described subset: memory CD4+ T cells, CD4+CD45RO+CD25-. The CDR3 here is CASSFDRGQDTQYF. In DNA, the CDR3 is TGTGCCAGCAGCTTTGATAGGGGGCAAGATACGCAGTATTTT.